This TCR beta chain is drawn from a study of T cell repertoires in cytomegalovirus infection. Study in general: Shared public TCR beta signatures pointed to both CMV infection and a matching HLA type.

Study-wide points: The study found HLA-C-restricted CMV-specific TCR beta clonotypes dominating the ex vivo response. CMV carriers having the relevant HLA were flagged by cumulative public TCR beta family frequency.

Via MiXCR, TCRdb re-called the reads, giving one row per CDR3 protein. The table records 400,000 or so distinct CDR3 sequences, roughly 20% of them present only once. Germline V gene sequence: CDR1 KGHSH, CDR2 LQKENI. V gave up 3 bases and J gave up 1 base, with 14 bases separating them. This CDR3 comprises 16 residues. About this clonotype itself: What it recognizes is unknown.

This clonotype was obtained from a human donor in good health (CMV status not recorded). Some clones in this sample may be carry-over from other donors' samples. This chain joins TRBV18 and TRBJ2-3; no firm D call. Specimen: PBMCs. CDR3 in amino acids: CASSPPGRLGTDTQYF. The CDR3 DNA reads TGTGCCAGCTCACCCCCCGGGCGACTCGGCACAGATACGCAGTATTTT.